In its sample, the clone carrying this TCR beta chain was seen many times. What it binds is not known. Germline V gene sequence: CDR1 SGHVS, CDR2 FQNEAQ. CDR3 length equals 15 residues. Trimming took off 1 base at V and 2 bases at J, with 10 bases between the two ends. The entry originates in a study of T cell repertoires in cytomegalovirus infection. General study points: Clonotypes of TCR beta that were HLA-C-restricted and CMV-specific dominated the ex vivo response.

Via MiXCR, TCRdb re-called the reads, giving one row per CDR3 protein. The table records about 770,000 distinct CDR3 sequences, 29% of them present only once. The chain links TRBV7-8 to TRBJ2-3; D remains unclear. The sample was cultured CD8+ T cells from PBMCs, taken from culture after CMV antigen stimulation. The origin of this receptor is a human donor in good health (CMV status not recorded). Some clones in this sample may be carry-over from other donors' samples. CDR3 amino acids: CASSLGLGNTDTQYF. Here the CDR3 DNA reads TGTGCCAGCAGCTTAGGGCTAGGGAACACAGATACGCAGTATTTT.